This note documents a single T cell receptor beta chain sequence. This clonotype was found many times. The antigen it recognizes is unknown. The junction shows a germline mismatch at one end, possibly a read error. CDR1 and CDR2 are drawn from the germline V gene: MNHEY, SVGAGI. The CDR3 holds 16 amino acids from the cysteine to the phenylalanine. The read is trimmed to its CDR3 DNA, 48 bases read in frame from base 1. The TCR beta CDR3 regions were amplified from RNA transcripts. The first round of RT-PCR for the TCR CDR3 was performed with the HTBI primer set and the Qiagen OneStep RT-PCR kit. Libraries were constructed in a second round of multiplex PCR, after which size selection and purification were performed. Paired-end sequencing of the libraries was performed with 100 bp reads on an Illumina HiSeq2000. The authors' pipeline ran thus. SOAPnuke was used to process the raw data, removing reads that contained adapters or uncalled bases, had a mean Phred below 15, or lacked an exact match to the constant primer or identifier. COPE v1.2.5 was used to merge high-quality paired reads, and clonotypes were defined as unique nucleotide sequences. MiTCR v1.1 was used to align the clonotypes against IMGT TRBV, TRBD and TRBJ reference segments. Only V-J combinations with frequency above 0.0001, covering 99.2% of repertoires, were analysed. The TCS score was defined as the ratio of F50 (clonal expansion) to E x V (chaos), calculated using BLOSUM62-based TCRdist between CDR3 peptides within each V-J. Welch's t-statistics and random forest reduced roughly 500 V-J features to 13, which were used in a naive Bayes classifier (R e1071). In TCRdb, the public reads were trimmed at Q25 with fastp and aligned with MiXCR, with productive beta chains retained. Under each unique CDR3 protein, matching rows form one entry showing the most common genes and DNA. TCRdb assigned the V and J calls; the authors' analysis was not used. In this sample the table shows a few hundred thousand distinct CDR3 sequences, less than 25% of which occur a single time. Approximately 26% of the sample is taken by the ten largest.

A patient counted as having stable Graves' hyperthyroidism if no progression to ophthalmopathy occurred over 18 months of follow-up. The hyperthyroidism patients were between 18 and 65 years old and newly diagnosed, with a disease duration of less than 2 months. Exclusion was applied to patients with uncontrolled infections, other autoimmune diseases, pregnancy or lactation. Diagnoses relied on clinical symptoms, serum thyroxine and TRAb, thyroid ultrasound and orbital computed tomography. Ficoll-Paque density gradient centrifugation was used to isolate PBMCs from around 10 ml of fresh peripheral blood. Total RNA was extracted using Trizol reagent, and RNA quality was assessed on an Agilent 2100 Bioanalyzer. The sample comes from a study of T cells in Graves' hyperthyroidism and ophthalmopathy (dated by TCRdb to the late 2010s). As for the study more broadly: Peripheral blood was collected at initial diagnosis, before any treatment. According to the paper, TCR Vbeta CDR3 sequencing was carried out on approximately 140 peripheral blood samples, which came from fewer than 50 ophthalmopathy, 80 or so hyperthyroidism and some 17 progressor patients. For training and testing, the roughly 100 patients in the discovery cohort were randomly divided in a 7:3 ratio. Whether ophthalmopathy could be predicted prospectively was tested in an independent validation cohort made up of roughly 19 hyperthyroidism patients plus 17 patients who later progressed to ophthalmopathy. To identify TCR V-J signatures that set the groups apart, the researchers used a discovery cohort of 100 patients, made up of 40 to 45 with Graves' ophthalmopathy and some 56 with stable Graves' hyperthyroidism. After blood sampling, hyperthyroidism patients were treated with methimazole at a starting dose of 30 mg daily, and ophthalmopathy patients were treated with high-dose intravenous methylprednisolone. In addition, the study compared T-cell repertoires in thyroid tissue and in blood from a handful of Graves' hyperthyroidism patients. Paper-wide results and their limitations: Sample size was not statistically predetermined, and blinding of investigators to group allocation was not performed. In validation, the model predicted progression to ophthalmopathy a median of around six months before onset, with approximately 70% sensitivity and 72.22% specificity. A model built on a 13 V-J signature distinguished ophthalmopathy from stable hyperthyroidism, reaching around 90% sensitivity and around 81% specificity in cross-validation and 80%/75% in testing. Most expanded thyroid clonotypes (frequency above 0.001) were also detected in blood, a finding suggesting that blood repertoires may reflect thyroid immune responses.

The sample comprised blood. The chain is assembled from TRBV6-5 and TRBJ1-2; D gene: possibly TRBD1, on 6 matching bases. This receptor was taken from a young man with Graves' hyperthyroidism. In nucleotides, the sequence is TGTGCCAGCAGTTATACAGGGAACCGATTTAACTATGGCCACACCTTC. This translates into CASSYTGNRFNYGHTF.